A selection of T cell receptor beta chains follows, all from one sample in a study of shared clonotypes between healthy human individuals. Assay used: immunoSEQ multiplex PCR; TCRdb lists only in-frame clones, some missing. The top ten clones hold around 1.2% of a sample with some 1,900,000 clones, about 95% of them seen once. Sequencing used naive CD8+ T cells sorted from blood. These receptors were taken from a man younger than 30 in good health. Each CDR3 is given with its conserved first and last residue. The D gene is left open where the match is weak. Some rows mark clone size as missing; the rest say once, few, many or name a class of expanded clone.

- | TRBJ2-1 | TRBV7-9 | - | CASSEGGNEQFF | TGTGCCAGCAGCGAAGGGGGGAATGAGCAGTTCTTC
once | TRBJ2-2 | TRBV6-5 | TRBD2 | CASSSGMNTGELFF | TGTGCCAGCAGTAGCGGGATGAACACCGGGGAGCTGTTTTTT
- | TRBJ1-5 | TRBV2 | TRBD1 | CASSLRDSTINQPQHF | TGTGCCAGCAGTCTCCGGGACAGTACAATCAATCAGCCCCAGCATTTT
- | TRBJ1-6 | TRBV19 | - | CASTPGPFYNSPLHF | TGTGCCAGTACCCCAGGACCGTTTTATAATTCACCCCTCCACTTT
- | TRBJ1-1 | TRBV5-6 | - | CASSYGGTEAFF | TGTGCCAGCAGCTATGGGGGAACTGAAGCTTTCTTT
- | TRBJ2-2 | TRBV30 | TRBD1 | CAWSVGTAAGELFF | TGTGCCTGGAGTGTCGGGACAGCAGCCGGGGAGCTGTTTTTT
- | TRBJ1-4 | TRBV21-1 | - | CAQTRERGGGKLFF | TGTGCCCAAACAAGAGAGCGGGGGGGCGGAAAACTGTTTTTT
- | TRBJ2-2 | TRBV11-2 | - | CASSSGPYTGELFF | TGTGCCAGCAGCTCGGGACCATACACCGGGGAGCTGTTTTTT
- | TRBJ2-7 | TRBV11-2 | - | CASSPRLVYEQYF | TGTGCCAGCAGCCCCCGTTTGGTCTACGAGCAGTACTTC
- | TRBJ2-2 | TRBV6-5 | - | CASSYREGTGELFF | TGTGCCAGCAGTTACCGAGAGGGCACCGGGGAGCTGTTTTTT
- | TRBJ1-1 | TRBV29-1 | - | CSVVGGETEAFF | TGCAGCGTTGTGGGCGGGGAAACTGAAGCTTTCTTT
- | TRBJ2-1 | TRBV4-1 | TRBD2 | CASSQEFSGGADEQFF | TGCGCCAGCAGCCAAGAATTTTCCGGGGGGGCGGATGAGCAGTTCTTC
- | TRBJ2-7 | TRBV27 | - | CASSFGGGSYEQYF | TGTGCCAGCAGTTTCGGCGGAGGATCCTACGAGCAGTACTTC
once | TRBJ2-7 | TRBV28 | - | CASSLTGNSYEQYF | TGTGCCAGCAGCTTGACGGGAAACTCCTACGAGCAGTACTTC
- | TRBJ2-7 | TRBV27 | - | CASKEEHLDEQYF | TGTGCCAGCAAGGAGGAACATTTGGACGAGCAGTACTTC
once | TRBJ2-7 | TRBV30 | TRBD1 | CAWSPLDRGVFPYTYEQYF | TGTGCCTGGAGTCCCCTGGACAGGGGGGTATTCCCTTATACCTACGAGCAGTACTTC
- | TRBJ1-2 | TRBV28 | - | CASSSYGGASYGYTF | TGTGCCAGCAGTTCCTACGGGGGGGCATCCTATGGCTACACCTTC
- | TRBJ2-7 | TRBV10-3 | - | CAISEISRGLTYEQYF | TGTGCCATCAGTGAAATATCCAGGGGTCTTACCTACGAGCAGTACTTC
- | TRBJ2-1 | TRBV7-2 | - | CASSSTELPSYNEQFF | TGTGCCAGCAGCAGCACAGAGCTCCCTTCCTACAATGAGCAGTTCTTC
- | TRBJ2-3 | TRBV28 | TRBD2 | CASSFGAGGQTSTDTQYF | TGTGCCAGCAGTTTTGGTGCGGGGGGACAAACTAGCACAGATACGCAGTATTTT
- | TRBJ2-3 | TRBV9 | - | CASSVEGVLRTDTQYF | TGTGCCAGCAGCGTAGAGGGGGTCCTCCGCACAGATACGCAGTATTTT
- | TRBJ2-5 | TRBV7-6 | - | CASSRATESETQYF | TGTGCCAGCAGCCGTGCGACAGAATCAGAGACCCAGTACTTC
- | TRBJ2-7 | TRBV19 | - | CASSMTNAYEQYF | TGTGCCAGTAGTATGACTAATGCCTACGAGCAGTACTTC
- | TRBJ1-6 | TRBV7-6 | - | CASSPYGEGALHF | TGTGCCAGCAGCCCGTACGGGGAGGGGGCCCTCCACTTT
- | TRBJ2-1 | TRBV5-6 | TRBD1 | CASSLADDREFEQFF | TGTGCCAGCAGCTTGGCAGACGACAGGGAATTTGAGCAGTTCTTC
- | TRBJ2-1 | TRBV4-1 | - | CASIGDDEPYNEQFF | TGCGCCAGCATCGGGGACGATGAACCTTACAATGAGCAGTTCTTC
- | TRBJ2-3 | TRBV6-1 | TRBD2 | CASGGLAGADTQYF | TGTGCCAGCGGGGGACTAGCGGGGGCAGATACGCAGTATTTT
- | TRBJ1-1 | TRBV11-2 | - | CASSSTRREEAFF | TGTGCCAGCAGCTCAACCAGGCGAGAAGAGGCTTTCTTT
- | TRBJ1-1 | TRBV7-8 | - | CASSLAPEGTEAFF | TGTGCCAGCAGCTTAGCTCCGGAGGGCACTGAAGCTTTCTTT
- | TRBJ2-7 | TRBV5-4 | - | CASSYGTYDKGQYF | TGTGCCAGCAGCTACGGGACGTATGATAAGGGGCAGTACTTC
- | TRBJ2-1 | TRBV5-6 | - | CASSLELSYNEQFF | TGTGCCAGCAGCTTAGAACTCTCCTACAATGAGCAGTTCTTC
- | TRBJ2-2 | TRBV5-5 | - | CASSFPGVGELFF | TGTGCCAGCAGCTTTCCCGGGGTCGGGGAGCTGTTTTTT
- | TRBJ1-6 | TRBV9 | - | CASSGDGGPLHF | TGTGCCAGCAGCGGAGACGGGGGGCCCCTCCACTTT
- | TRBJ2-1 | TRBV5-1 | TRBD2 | CASSPAGGQYNEQFF | TGCGCCAGCAGTCCAGCGGGGGGGCAGTACAATGAGCAGTTCTTC
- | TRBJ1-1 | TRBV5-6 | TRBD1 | CASSLPGTGAAFF | TGTGCCAGCAGCTTGCCCGGGACAGGGGCGGCTTTCTTT
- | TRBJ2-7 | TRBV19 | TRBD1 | CASSKDRDVHEQYF | TGTGCCAGTAGTAAGGACAGGGACGTCCACGAGCAGTACTTC
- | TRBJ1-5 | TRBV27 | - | CASSLGQGEQPQHF | TGTGCCAGCAGTTTGGGGCAGGGTGAACAGCCCCAGCATTTT
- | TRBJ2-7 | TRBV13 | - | CASSPSLSYEQYF | TGTGCCAGCAGTCCTAGCCTTTCCTACGAGCAGTACTTC
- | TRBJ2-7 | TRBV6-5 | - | CASSYSNLQGSYEQYF | TGTGCCAGCAGTTACTCGAACCTCCAGGGGTCCTACGAGCAGTACTTC
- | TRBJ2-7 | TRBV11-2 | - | CASSPTPYEQYF | TGTGCCAGCAGCCCTACCCCCTACGAGCAGTACTTC
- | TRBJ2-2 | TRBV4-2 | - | CASSQEVVERYTGELFF | TGTGCCAGCAGCCAAGAGGTTGTCGAGAGGTACACCGGGGAGCTGTTTTTT
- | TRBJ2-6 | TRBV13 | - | CASSYMGPGANVLTF | TGTGCCAGCAGCTACATGGGCCCCGGGGCCAACGTCCTGACTTTC
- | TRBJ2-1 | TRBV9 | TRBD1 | CASSVEGSGQENNEQFF | TGTGCCAGCAGCGTAGAAGGATCGGGACAGGAGAACAATGAGCAGTTCTTC
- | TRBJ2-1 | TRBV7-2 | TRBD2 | CASSLAGGSIGQFF | TGTGCCAGCAGCTTAGCGGGAGGGTCAATCGGGCAGTTCTTC
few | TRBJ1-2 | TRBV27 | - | CASSYGYSYGYTF | TGTGCCAGCAGTTATGGGTATAGCTATGGCTACACCTTC
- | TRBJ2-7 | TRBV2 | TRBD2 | CASSESGGLYEQYF | TGTGCCAGCAGTGAAAGCGGGGGCCTCTACGAGCAGTACTTC
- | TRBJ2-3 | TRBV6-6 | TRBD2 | CASSYSGLEPDTQYF | TGTGCCAGCAGTTACTCGGGACTAGAGCCAGATACGCAGTATTTT
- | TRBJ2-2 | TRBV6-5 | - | CASSYSNTGELFF | TGTGCCAGCAGTTACAGTAACACCGGGGAGCTGTTTTTT
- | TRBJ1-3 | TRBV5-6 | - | CASSWDGAGNTIYF | TGTGCCAGCAGCTGGGATGGGGCTGGAAACACCATATATTTT
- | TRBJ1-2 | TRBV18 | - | CASSPPETSVAGYTF | TGTGCCAGCTCACCGCCCGAGACCTCAGTGGCAGGCTACACCTTC
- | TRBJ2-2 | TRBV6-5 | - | CASSAGQTNTGELFF | TGTGCCAGCAGTGCGGGACAAACGAACACCGGGGAGCTGTTTTTT
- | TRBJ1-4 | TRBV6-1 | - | CASSSSEKLFF | TGTGCCAGCAGCTCCTCCGAAAAACTGTTTTTT
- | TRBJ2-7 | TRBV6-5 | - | CASSYGEDYEQYF | TGTGCCAGCAGTTACGGGGAGGACTACGAGCAGTACTTC
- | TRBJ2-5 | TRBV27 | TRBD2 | CASSPLQTSGGAETQYF | TGTGCCAGCAGCCCTCTCCAAACTAGCGGGGGGGCCGAGACCCAGTACTTC
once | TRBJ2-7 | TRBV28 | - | CASSLEAYEQYF | TGTGCCAGCAGTTTAGAGGCCTACGAGCAGTACTTC
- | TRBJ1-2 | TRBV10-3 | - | CAISESGGWDYGYTF | TGTGCCATCAGTGAGTCAGGGGGATGGGACTATGGCTACACCTTC
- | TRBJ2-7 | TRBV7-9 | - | CASSLVINYEQYF | TGTGCCAGCAGCTTAGTCATCAATTACGAGCAGTACTTC
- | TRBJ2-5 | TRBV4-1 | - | CASSHLLQETQYF | TGCGCCAGCAGCCACCTATTACAAGAGACCCAGTACTTC
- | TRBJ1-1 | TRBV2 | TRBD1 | CASGYRGNTEAFF | TGTGCCAGCGGGTACAGGGGGAACACTGAAGCTTTCTTT